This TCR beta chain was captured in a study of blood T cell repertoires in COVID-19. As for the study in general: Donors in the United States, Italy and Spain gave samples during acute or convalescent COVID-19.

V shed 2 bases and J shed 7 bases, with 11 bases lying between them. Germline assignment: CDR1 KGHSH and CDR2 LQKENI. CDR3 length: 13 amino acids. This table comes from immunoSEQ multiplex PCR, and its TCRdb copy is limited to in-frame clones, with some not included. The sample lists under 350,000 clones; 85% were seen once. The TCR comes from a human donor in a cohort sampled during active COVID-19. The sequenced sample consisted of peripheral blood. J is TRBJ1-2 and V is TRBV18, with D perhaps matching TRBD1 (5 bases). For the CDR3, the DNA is TGTGCCAGCTCACCAAGGGAAAGGGGTGGCTACACCTTC. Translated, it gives CASSPRERGGYTF.